These T cell receptor beta chains were read from a single sample in a study of shared clonotypes between healthy human individuals. Using immunoSEQ multiplex PCR, the repertoire was profiled, and TCRdb retains in-frame clones only, with some absent. The table has around 2.5 million clones, 93% seen once; the top ten hold 0.36%. The sequencing input was naive CD4+ T cells from PBMCs. The receptors were gathered from a man aged 18 to 30 in good health. Some clones in this sample may be carry-over from other donors' samples. CDR3s include the opening cysteine and the closing phenylalanine or tryptophan. A D gene is named only where the DNA matches it firmly. Expanded clones are given a class, and other clones once, few, many or no size at all.

d_call clone_size j_call v_call cdr3_aa cdr3_nt
NA NA TRBJ1-1 TRBV28 CASSFPGSGNTEAFF TGTGCCAGCAGTTTCCCAGGGTCGGGGAACACTGAAGCTTTCTTT
NA NA TRBJ2-7 TRBV5-1 CASSRTEIYEQYF TGCGCCAGCAGCCGGACGGAGATCTACGAGCAGTACTTC
TRBD2 NA TRBJ2-1 TRBV6-7 CASSVPTSGSIGEQFF TGTGCCAGCAGTGTTCCGACTAGCGGGAGTATCGGTGAGCAGTTCTTC
TRBD1 NA TRBJ1-2 TRBV28 CASSPTTGLVGGYTF TGTGCCAGCAGCCCAACGACAGGGTTAGTCGGTGGCTACACCTTC
NA NA TRBJ2-6 TRBV28 CASLRFGAAGANVLTF TGTGCCAGCCTTCGATTTGGGGCAGCAGGGGCCAACGTCCTGACTTTC
NA NA TRBJ2-3 TRBV13 CASSLTGTDTQYF TGTGCCAGCAGCTTAACGGGCACAGATACGCAGTATTTT
NA NA TRBJ1-2 TRBV11-2 CASSLADSLNYGYTF TGTGCCAGCAGCCTCGCGGACAGTCTTAACTATGGCTACACCTTC
NA NA TRBJ1-1 TRBV2 CASSDRTSNTEAFF TGTGCCAGCAGCGACCGAACATCGAACACTGAAGCTTTCTTT
TRBD1 once TRBJ1-1 TRBV27 CASSRDRAFEAFF TGTGCCAGCAGCCGGGACAGGGCTTTTGAAGCTTTCTTT
TRBD1 NA TRBJ1-2 TRBV9 CASSVGQGFDYGYTF TGTGCCAGCAGCGTAGGACAGGGTTTTGACTATGGCTACACCTTC
TRBD1 NA TRBJ2-5 TRBV5-1 CASSGDSQETQYF TGCGCCAGCAGCGGGGACAGCCAAGAGACCCAGTACTTC
NA NA TRBJ1-4 TRBV18 CASSRDTFDEKLFF TGTGCCAGCTCACGGGACACCTTTGATGAAAAACTGTTTTTT
TRBD1 NA TRBJ1-4 TRBV29-1 CSVQGGGNEKLFF TGCAGCGTTCAGGGGGGGGGTAATGAAAAACTGTTTTTT
NA NA TRBJ1-1 TRBV7-3 CASSESRAFF TGTGCCAGCAGCGAGAGCAGAGCTTTCTTT
TRBD1 NA TRBJ2-5 TRBV19 CASSTYGQAKQETQYF TGTGCCAGTAGTACTTACGGACAGGCAAAACAAGAGACCCAGTACTTC
NA NA TRBJ1-4 TRBV28 CASSTISPEKGFF TGTGCCAGCAGCACAATATCCCCAGAAAAAGGGTTTTTT
TRBD2 NA TRBJ2-7 TRBV10-3 CAIGELAGPYEQYF TGTGCCATCGGCGAACTAGCGGGGCCCTACGAGCAGTACTTC
NA NA TRBJ1-3 TRBV28 CASERWSGNTIYF TGTGCCAGCGAAAGATGGTCCGGAAACACCATATATTTT
NA NA TRBJ1-3 TRBV5-8 CASSLDRPSGNTIYF TGTGCCAGCAGCTTGGACAGGCCCTCTGGAAACACCATATATTTT
NA NA TRBJ2-5 TRBV7-6 CASSLRTRHQETQYF TGTGCCAGCAGCCTTCGGACGCGTCACCAAGAGACCCAGTACTTC
TRBD1 NA TRBJ2-1 TRBV9 CASSVGGRGNKISYNEQFF TGTGCCAGCAGCGTAGGAGGCAGGGGGAATAAGATTTCCTACAATGAGCAGTTCTTC
NA NA TRBJ2-3 TRBV19 CASGDLGDTQYF TGTGCTTCTGGGGATCTGGGAGATACGCAGTATTTT
NA NA TRBJ2-1 TRBV7-3 CASSLTLQGSFNEQFF TGTGCCAGCAGCTTGACTCTGCAGGGAAGTTTCAATGAGCAGTTCTTC
NA NA TRBJ1-1 TRBV4-1 CASSARTAMNTEAFF TGCGCCAGCAGCGCTCGGACAGCCATGAACACTGAAGCTTTCTTT
TRBD1 once TRBJ2-5 TRBV28 CASRGQGNQYF TGTGCCAGCCGGGGACAGGGGAACCAGTACTTC
TRBD2 NA TRBJ2-3 TRBV7-9 CASSLATSGKTDTQYF TGTGCCAGCAGCTTAGCCACTAGCGGGAAGACAGATACGCAGTATTTT
TRBD1 NA TRBJ1-3 TRBV28 CASSTTGTGGAVGNTIYF TGTGCCAGCAGTACAACCGGGACAGGGGGCGCGGTTGGAAACACCATATATTTT
TRBD1 NA TRBJ2-3 TRBV2 CASRMDRGTDTQYF TGTGCCAGCAGAATGGACAGGGGTACAGATACGCAGTATTTT
TRBD2 NA TRBJ2-1 TRBV19 CASSIKGLAGDSSYNEQFF TGTGCCAGTAGTATCAAGGGACTAGCGGGAGATAGCTCCTACAATGAGCAGTTCTTC
NA once TRBJ1-2 TRBV9 CASSERAANYGYTF TGTGCCAGCAGCGAAAGGGCGGCAAACTATGGCTACACCTTC
NA NA TRBJ2-7 TRBV19 CASSPWDGTYEQYF TGTGCCAGTAGTCCATGGGACGGGACCTACGAGCAGTACTTC
NA NA TRBJ2-6 TRBV28 CASSQAKSGANVLTF TGTGCCAGCAGTCAGGCCAAATCGGGGGCCAACGTCCTGACTTTC
NA NA TRBJ1-2 TRBV5-4 CASSRDTVYGYTF TGTGCCAGCAGCAGGGATACAGTCTATGGCTACACCTTC
NA few TRBJ2-2 TRBV9 CASSVVPSSGELFF TGTGCCAGCAGCGTAGTCCCAAGCTCCGGGGAGCTGTTTTTT
NA NA TRBJ1-2 TRBV28 CASSPTGLGYGYTF TGTGCCAGCAGCCCAACAGGGCTGGGCTATGGCTACACCTTC
NA NA TRBJ2-7 TRBV19 CASSIQGFVYEQYF TGTGCCAGTAGTATCCAGGGATTTGTCTACGAGCAGTACTTC
NA NA TRBJ2-7 TRBV10-1 CASSGAGSYEQYF TGCGCCAGCAGTGGTGCCGGATCCTACGAGCAGTACTTC
TRBD1 NA TRBJ1-1 TRBV5-4 CASSLQTGVNTEAFF TGTGCCAGCAGCCTTCAAACAGGGGTGAACACTGAAGCTTTCTTT
NA NA TRBJ2-1 TRBV5-6 CASSFVYGYNEQFF TGTGCCAGCAGCTTCGTCTACGGATACAATGAGCAGTTCTTC
NA NA TRBJ2-2 TRBV7-8 CASSTNTGELFF TGTGCCAGCAGCACGAACACCGGGGAGCTGTTTTTT
NA NA TRBJ2-5 TRBV9 CASSVAVQETQYF TGTGCCAGCAGCGTAGCTGTACAGGAGACCCAGTACTTC
TRBD2 NA TRBJ2-1 TRBV28 CASSSPSSGSYNEQFF TGTGCCAGCAGTTCCCCCTCTAGCGGGTCCTACAATGAGCAGTTCTTC
NA once TRBJ1-4 TRBV19 CASRPGRLATNEKLFF TGTGCCAGTAGGCCGGGACGGCTTGCAACTAATGAAAAACTGTTTTTT
TRBD2 NA TRBJ2-1 TRBV28 CASSSPWTSGNNEQFF TGTGCCAGCAGTTCCCCGTGGACTAGCGGGAACAATGAGCAGTTCTTC
NA NA TRBJ1-4 TRBV20-1 CSAAAGLSLFF TGCAGTGCCGCGGCAGGGTTAAGTTTGTTTTTT